The sequence of this T cell receptor (beta chain) was determined in a study of T cells in women clearing cervical HPV infection. Across the study: Case blood was drawn a median about 150 days after lesion detection.

Prevalent HPV16 infections were excluded; only incident single HPV16 infections included. On this clone itself: Read data end 3 residues before the CDR3 end; the end is taken from the germline J gene.

This CDR3 has 15 residues. V was clipped by 7 bases and J by 2 bases; unmatched bases: 6. Germline V gene sequence: CDR1 LNHDA, CDR2 SQIVND (reference sequence). Generated by immunoSEQ multiplex PCR, the TCRdb table keeps only in-frame clones and is missing some. The specimen's table records tens of thousands of clones. Sample: blood buffy coat. The sequence derives from a woman aged 18-69 years with a cervical HPV16 infection that either progressed to CIN3+ or cleared (not recorded which). The chain uses TRBV19 and TRBJ1-5; TRBD1 matches at 9 bases. The CDR3 loop reads CASKWDRVGNQPQHF. Incomplete CDR3 DNA: TGTGCCAGTAAGTGGGACAGGGTGGGCAATCAGCCC.